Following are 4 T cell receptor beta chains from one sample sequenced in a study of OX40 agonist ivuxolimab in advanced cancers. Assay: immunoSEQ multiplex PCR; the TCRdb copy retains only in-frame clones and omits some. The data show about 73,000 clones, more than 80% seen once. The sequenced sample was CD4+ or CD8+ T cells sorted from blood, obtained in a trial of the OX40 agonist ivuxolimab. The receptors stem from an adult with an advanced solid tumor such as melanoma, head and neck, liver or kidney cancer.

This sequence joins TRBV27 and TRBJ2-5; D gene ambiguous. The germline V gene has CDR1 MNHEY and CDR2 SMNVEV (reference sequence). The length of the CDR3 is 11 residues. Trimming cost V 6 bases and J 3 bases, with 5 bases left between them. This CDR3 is CASRYEETQYF. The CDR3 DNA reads TGTGCCAGCAGGTACGAAGAGACCCAGTACTTC.

DNA of the CDR3: TGTGCCAGCAGCCCCGGACTAGCGGCATTCCAAGAGACCCAGTACTTC. Translating gives CASSPGLAAFQETQYF. This chain joins TRBV5-5 and TRBJ2-5, with 10 bases aligning to TRBD2. The CDR3 is 16 residues long. V shed 4 bases and J 1 base; nucleotides not matched to a gene: 7. Per the germline V gene, CDR1 is SGHKS and CDR2 is YYEKEE (reference sequence).

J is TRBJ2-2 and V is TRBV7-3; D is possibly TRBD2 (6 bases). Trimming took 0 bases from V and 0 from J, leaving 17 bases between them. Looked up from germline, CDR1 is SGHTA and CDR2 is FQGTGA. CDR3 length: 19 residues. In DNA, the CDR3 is TGTGCCAGCAGCTTAACCCCGCCCTCTGGCGGGGCGAACACCGGGGAGCTGTTTTTT. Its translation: CASSLTPPSGGANTGELFF. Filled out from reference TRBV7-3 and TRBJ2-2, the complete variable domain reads GAGVSQTPSNKVTEKGKYVELRCDPISGHTALYWYRQSLGQGPEFLIYFQGTGAADDSGLPNDRFFAVRPEGSVSTLKIQRTERGDSAVYLCASSLTPPSGGANTGELFFGEGSRLTVL.

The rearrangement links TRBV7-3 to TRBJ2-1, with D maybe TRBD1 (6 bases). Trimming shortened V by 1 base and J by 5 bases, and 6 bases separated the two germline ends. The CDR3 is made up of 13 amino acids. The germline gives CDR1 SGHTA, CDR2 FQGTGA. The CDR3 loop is CASSLNRDNEQFF. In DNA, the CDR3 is TGTGCCAGCAGCTTAAACAGGGACAATGAGCAGTTCTTC. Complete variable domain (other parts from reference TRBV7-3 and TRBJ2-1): GAGVSQTPSNKVTEKGKYVELRCDPISGHTALYWYRQSLGQGPEFLIYFQGTGAADDSGLPNDRFFAVRPEGSVSTLKIQRTERGDSAVYLCASSLNRDNEQFFGPGTRLTVL.